This is a list of T cell receptor beta chains from one sample in a study of T-cell memory formation after mild COVID-19. TCRdb re-called the 5' RACE reads with MiXCR, one entry per CDR3 protein. The sample lists 45,000 to 55,000 distinct CDR3 sequences, around 7.3% occurring once. The sample consisted of PBMCs or a T cell subset sorted from them (not recorded which). These receptor sequences come from a man between 18 and 29 years old who had mild COVID-19 (a few samples of this study predate the infection). Cell type and time point are not known. Both conserved end residues are trimmed from each CDR3.

v_call	j_call	cdr3_aa
TRBV6-2/TRBV6-3	TRBJ2-3	ASSYYGSASDTQY
TRBV7-9	TRBJ2-3	ASSPPTADTQY
TRBV10-3	TRBJ2-1	AISGQGYNEQF
TRBV7-9	TRBJ2-5	ASSLDGTPEQY
TRBV7-2	TRBJ2-3	ASSPGHTDTQY
TRBV18	TRBJ2-7	ASSPGTGGIYEQY
TRBV6-6	TRBJ1-3	ASSYSRLDRGDSGNTIY
TRBV7-8	TRBJ2-4	ASSLGRDPWDIQY
TRBV7-3	TRBJ1-1	ASRQQGDTEAF
TRBV7-2	TRBJ2-7	ASSLDRDAKQY
TRBV18	TRBJ2-7	ASSPTQLQSEQY
TRBV7-2	TRBJ2-1	ASSLDIRGEQF